Following are 25 T cell receptor beta chains from one sample sequenced in a study of T cell repertoires in cytomegalovirus infection. One entry per CDR3 protein, called by TCRdb with MiXCR from the reads. The table has about 490,000 distinct CDR3 sequences, about 15% seen once. The material sequenced was CD8+ T cells from PBMCs. All receptors derive from a human donor in good health (CMV status not recorded). Some clones in this sample may be carry-over from other donors' samples.

This clonotype occurred many times. The J gene is TRBJ1-2, the V gene TRBV10-3; 8 positions match TRBD1. Looked up from germline, CDR1 is ENHRY and CDR2 is SYGVKD. V dropped 6 bases and J dropped 6; count of bases not matched to a gene: 9. CDR3 length: 14 residues. CDR3 coding DNA: TGTGCCATCAGCGAAACAGGGGGGGTCGATGGCTACACCTTC. Its protein product is CAISETGGVDGYTF.

This chain connects TRBV7-9 to TRBJ2-7; 9 positions agree with TRBD2. V shed 4 bases, J shed 2 bases, and the junction held 3 bases outside the gene matches. The germline gives CDR1 SEHNR, CDR2 FQNEAQ (reference sequence). CDR3 length: 14 residues. This CDR3 is CASSSVAGAYEQYF. The CDR3, as DNA: TGTGCCAGCAGCTCCGTAGCGGGAGCCTACGAGCAGTACTTC.

A word on this clonotype: At one of its ends the junction is not consistent with the germline gene, which may arise from a read error. The chain links TRBV6-1 to TRBJ1-5; D might be TRBD1 (5 bases). The length of the CDR3 is 15 residues. Germline V CDR1 and CDR2: MNHNS, SASEGT. The CDR3 region is CAGSITALAGDTQHF. DNA of the CDR3: TGTGCCGGCAGTATCACAGCCTTAGCGGGGGATACGCAGCATTTT.

In its sample, this clonotype was seen many times. The J gene is TRBJ1-5, the V gene TRBV12-3 or TRBV12-4; no firm D call. This CDR3 has 15 amino acids. Trimming pared 6 bases from V and 3 bases from J, leaving 15 bases between. CDR3 amino acids: CASRVGSSFNQPQHF. The CDR3 nucleotides read TGTGCCAGCAGGGTGGGCAGTTCCTTCAATCAGCCCCAGCATTTT.

This clonotype was picked up many times. Here the CDR3 reads CASSPNTGVKEAFF. Written as DNA, the CDR3 is TGTGCCAGCAGCCCTAATACAGGGGTAAAGGAAGCTTTCTTT. The chain is built from TRBV7-6 and TRBJ1-1, with TRBD1 matching 7 bases. The CDR3 extends over 14 amino acids. The V gene's germline CDR1 is SGHVS and CDR2 FNYEAQ. The trim removed 5 bases at V and 8 bases at J, leaving 11 bases unmatched.

This clonotype was seen many times. This sequence joins TRBV11-1 and TRBJ1-5; D unresolved. CDR3 length: 16 amino acids. Per germline, CDR1 SGHAT and CDR2 FQDESV (reference sequence). With 1 base removed from V and 4 bases from J, the gap between germline ends came to 14 bases. CDR3: CASSLGGEGLNQPQHF. The CDR3 DNA follows: TGTGCCAGCAGCTTAGGAGGAGAAGGGCTGAATCAGCCCCAGCATTTT.

This clonotype was seen at least ten times. The chain couples TRBV7-6 to TRBJ2-1; weak D call: TRBD1 (6 bases). V lost 2 bases to trimming and J lost 3 bases, with 17 bases between them. The CDR3 is 17 amino acids. CDR1 SGHVS and CDR2 FNYEAQ come from the germline V gene. The CDR3 nucleotides are TGTGCCAGCAGCTTAATCGCAGGGGACGACTACTACAATGAGCAGTTCTTC. Its translation: CASSLIAGDDYYNEQFF. Using reference TRBV7-6 and TRBJ2-1 for the parts outside the CDR3, the full variable domain is GAGVSQSPRYKVTKRGQDVALRCDPISGHVSLYWYRQALGQGPEFLTYFNYEAQQDKSGLPNDRFSAERPEGSISTLTIQRTEQRDSAMYRCASSLIAGDDYYNEQFFGPGTRLTVL.

CDR3: CASSWARGTDTQYF. The DNA for the CDR3 is TGTGCCAGCAGCTGGGCTAGGGGCACAGATACGCAGTATTTT. The chain joins TRBV5-4 to TRBJ2-3, with D hard to call. The CDR3 has 14 amino acids. The V gene lost 3 bases and the J gene lost 1 base, with 9 bases spanning the gap. Germline V gene data show CDR1 as SGHNT and CDR2 as YYREEE (reference sequence).

The V and J genes are TRBV12-5 and TRBJ2-7, with a possible D match to TRBD2 (7 bases). Germline V gene data show CDR1 as LGHNT and CDR2 as FRNRAP. The CDR3 spans 12 residues. Trimming left V 7 bases short and J 7 bases short, with 14 bases between. CDR3 sequence (DNA): TGTGCTAGTGTGGGGGGGCGGAGAGAGCAGTACTTC. Translation gives CASVGGRREQYF. Based on the CDR3 plus reference TRBV12-5 and TRBJ2-7, the full variable domain is DARVTQTPRHKVTEMGQEVTMRCQPILGHNTVFWYRQTMMQGLELLAYFRNRAPLDDSGMPKDRFSAEMPDATLATLKIQPSEPRDSAVYFCASVGGRREQYFGPGTRLTVT.

This clonotype has ten or more counts. J is TRBJ1-5 and V is TRBV12-3 or TRBV12-4, with 9 positions matching TRBD1. This CDR3 is built from 14 residues. With 2 bases clipped from V and 7 bases from J, the junction kept 3 bases outside the gene matches. The DNA of the CDR3 is TGTGCCAGCAGTTTAAACAGGGGGCTACAGCCCCAGCATTTT. It translates to CASSLNRGLQPQHF.

There are a few counts of this clonotype. The junction departs from germline at one end; a sequencing error may be responsible. The chain joins TRBV7-9 to TRBJ1-2; a possible D gene is TRBD1 (6 bases). Germline CDR1 and CDR2: SEHNR and FQNEAQ (reference sequence). This CDR3 is built from 11 residues. In DNA, the CDR3 is TGTGCCAGCAGCTTGGCGGGGGCCAGCGCCTTC. Encoded protein: CASSLAGASAF. The whole variable domain, remainder taken from reference TRBV7-9 and TRBJ1-2, is DTGVSQNPRHKITKRGQNVTFRCDPISEHNRLYWYRQTLGQGPEFLTYFQNEAQLEKSRLLSDRFSAERPKGSFSTLEIQRTEQGDSAMYLCASSLAGASAFGSGTRLTVV.

A few counts support this clonotype. A much larger clone sits a single nucleotide away, making a read error possible. Because it lacks the conserved phenylalanine or tryptophan at the end, this CDR3 is likely a read error. This sequence joins TRBV7-9 and TRBJ2-1, with D maybe TRBD2 (6 bases). The ends were cut back, 5 bases at V and 9 bases at J, with 14 bases in the middle. This CDR3 region has 13 residues. The germline CDR1 and CDR2 sequences are SEHNR and FQNEAQ (reference sequence). CDR3 coding DNA: TGTGCCAGCAGCCAAGGGACTGCAAGTGAGCAGTTCTTA. Translating it yields CASSQGTASEQFL.

Concerning this clonotype itself: A much larger clone lies a single base off, so this may be a read error. The V call is TRBV10-3, the J call TRBJ2-1; TRBD1 is a possible D gene (5 bases). The assigned J gene may be wrong: the sequence end matches TRBJ2-7 better. This CDR3 has 16 amino acids. CDR1 is ENHRY, CDR2 SYGVKD, per germline. For the CDR3, the DNA is TGTGCCATCAGTGAGGGTGGGGCCTACTCCTACAATGAGCAGTACTTC. Amino acids: CAISEGGAYSYNEQYF.

The V and J genes are TRBV9 and TRBJ1-2; tentative D call: TRBD1 (5 bases). Germline V lookup: CDR1 SGDLS, CDR2 YYNGEE. V was clipped by 7 bases and J by 2 bases, with 9 bases between them. The CDR3 covers 12 residues. The CDR3 loop reads CASGGTNYGYTF. The CDR3 DNA is TGTGCCAGCGGGGGGACGAACTATGGCTACACCTTC.

In DNA, the CDR3 is TGTGCCACCTGGGGCCAGGAAAACACTGAAGCTTTCTTT. This translates into CATWGQENTEAFF. This chain connects TRBV19 to TRBJ1-1; the D gene is possibly TRBD1 (5 bases). Trimming shortened V by 10 bases and J by 2 bases, and 14 bases separated the two germline ends. CDR3 length: 13 amino acids. CDR1 is LNHDA, CDR2 SQIVND, per germline (reference sequence).

This clonotype was seen repeatedly, ten times or more. The V gene is TRBV7-2, the J gene TRBJ2-1; D gene uncertain. From germline, CDR1 is SGHTA and CDR2 FQGNSA. Trimming pared 2 bases from V and 0 bases from J, leaving 14 bases between. The CDR3 contains 17 residues. The CDR3 coding sequence is TGTGCCAGCAGCTTATCCCACCTAACACACTCCTACAATGAGCAGTTCTTC. This translates into CASSLSHLTHSYNEQFF. Filled out from reference TRBV7-2 and TRBJ2-1, the complete variable domain reads GAGVSQSPSNKVTEKGKDVELRCDPISGHTALYWYRQSLGQGLEFLIYFQGNSAPDKSGLPSDRFSAERTGGSVSTLTIQRTQQEDSAVYLCASSLSHLTHSYNEQFFGPGTRLTVL.

This clonotype was seen at least ten times. The J gene is TRBJ2-5, the V gene TRBV11-2; D call uncertain. This CDR3 spans 15 amino acids. V gave up 3 bases and J gave up 2 bases, with 13 bases separating them. Germline CDR1 and CDR2: SGHAT and FQNNGV. The DNA of the CDR3 is TGTGCCAGCAGCTTTTTGGTGGACGAACAAGAGACCCAGTACTTC. It yields the protein CASSFLVDEQETQYF. Supplemented by reference TRBV11-2 and TRBJ2-5, the full variable domain reads EAGVAQSPRYKIIEKRQSVAFWCNPISGHATLYWYQQILGQGPKLLIQFQNNGVVDDSQLPKDRFSAERLKGVDSTLKIQPAKLEDSAVYLCASSFLVDEQETQYFGPGTRLLVL.

The rearrangement joins TRBV5-5 to TRBJ1-5; no clear D. Looked up from germline, CDR1 is SGHKS and CDR2 is YYEKEE (reference sequence). This CDR3 has 14 amino acids. V lost 1 base and J 3 bases, leaving 8 bases between the germline ends. CDR3 region: CASSLKQNNQPQHF. The CDR3 DNA follows: TGTGCCAGCAGCTTGAAACAAAACAATCAGCCCCAGCATTTT.

This clonotype was counted at least ten times. The chain carries TRBV6-1 and TRBJ2-1; D uncertain. The CDR3 consists of 15 residues. Germline CDR1 and CDR2: MNHNS and SASEGT. The V end was cut by 2 bases, the J end by 3 bases, with 11 bases between. CDR3 coding DNA: TGTGCCAGCAGTGAAATGAGGTCCCTCTACAATGAGCAGTTCTTC. Translation gives CASSEMRSLYNEQFF.

This clonotype showed up just a few times. The chain employs TRBV20-1 and TRBJ2-7; TRBD2 agrees at 13 bases. This CDR3 is 16 amino acids long. Germline V CDR1 and CDR2: DFQATT, SNEGSKA (reference sequence). The V and J ends lost 4 bases and 0 bases, in that order; junction bases with no gene match: 6. CDR3 nucleotide sequence: TGCAGTGCTATTCCGGGACTAGCGGGGAGCTCCTACGAGCAGTACTTC. It specifies CSAIPGLAGSSYEQYF.

This chain links TRBV7-4 with TRBJ2-6; D unresolved. Germline values: CDR1 SGHVT, CDR2 SQSDAQ. The CDR3 has 18 residues. Deletions cut 4 bases from V and 0 bases from J, with 16 bases between. The CDR3, as DNA: TGTGCCAGCAGCTCTCCGGGCTTCCCTCACTCTGGGGCCAACGTCCTGACTTTC. Its protein product is CASSSPGFPHSGANVLTF.

This rearrangement joins TRBV4-1 to TRBJ2-1; D perhaps matches TRBD1 (5 bases). The germline V gene encodes CDR1 MGHRA and CDR2 YSYEKL. Trimming took off 3 bases at V and 7 bases at J, with 13 bases between the two ends. The CDR3 totals 14 residues. The CDR3 DNA reads as TGCGCCAGCAGCCAGGAAGGACACGGGAATGAGCAGTTCTTC. Its protein is CASSQEGHGNEQFF.

This clonotype was seen only a few times. CDR3: CASSLSLAETYNEQFF. In nucleotides, the CDR3 is TGTGCCAGCAGTTTAAGTCTAGCGGAGACCTACAATGAGCAGTTCTTC. The rearrangement links TRBV27 to TRBJ2-1, with 7 bases aligning to TRBD2. J gave up 2 bases and V 2 bases, and 6 bases lay outside the gene matches. The CDR3 runs to 16 residues. Per germline, CDR1 MNHEY and CDR2 SMNVEV (reference sequence).

This clonotype showed up many times. V usage is TRBV12-3 or TRBV12-4 and J usage is TRBJ1-1, with D perhaps matching TRBD1 (6 bases). This CDR3 comprises 16 residues. V dropped 7 bases and J dropped 3 bases, with 21 bases sitting between them. CDR3 sequence reads: CASKLGSQGRDTEAFF. The CDR3 DNA is TGTGCCAGCAAATTGGGGTCCCAGGGGAGGGACACTGAAGCTTTCTTT.

At least ten counts were recorded for this clonotype. The V and J genes are TRBV7-6 and TRBJ1-5, with D perhaps matching TRBD1 (6 bases). CDR3 size: 15 residues. Germline loops: CDR1 SGHVS, CDR2 FNYEAQ. Trimming left V 1 base short and J 7 bases short, with 14 bases between. The CDR3 reads CASSLGSGGAQPQHF. Here the CDR3 DNA reads TGTGCCAGCAGCTTAGGGTCCGGGGGCGCCCAGCCCCAGCATTTT.